This T cell receptor beta chain was identified in a study of T cell repertoires in cytomegalovirus infection. Study as a whole: An indication of both CMV infection and matching HLA type came from public TCR beta signatures. Study observations and caveats: Predominance within the ex vivo response was attributable to HLA-C-restricted CMV-specific TCR beta clonotypes. Carriers of CMV and the relevant HLA type were discriminated by public TCR beta frequency.

TCRdb analysed the reads with MiXCR anew, one entry per CDR3 protein. The repertoire holds 100,000 to 150,000 distinct CDR3 sequences, with almost 9% as singletons. This CDR3 is built from 11 residues. The V gene lost 5 bases and the J gene lost 5 bases, with 10 bases spanning the gap. Germline values: CDR1 SQVTM, CDR2 ANQGSEA. About this clonotype: Its antigen is currently unknown.

Material: PBMCs. The chain uses TRBV29-1 and TRBJ2-7; D unclear. The clonotype was recovered from a human donor in good health (CMV status not recorded). Some clones in this sample may be carry-over from other donors' samples. The CDR3 region has the DNA TGCAGCGTTAAAGGTCCCCACGAGCAGTACTTC. This encodes CSVKGPHEQYF.